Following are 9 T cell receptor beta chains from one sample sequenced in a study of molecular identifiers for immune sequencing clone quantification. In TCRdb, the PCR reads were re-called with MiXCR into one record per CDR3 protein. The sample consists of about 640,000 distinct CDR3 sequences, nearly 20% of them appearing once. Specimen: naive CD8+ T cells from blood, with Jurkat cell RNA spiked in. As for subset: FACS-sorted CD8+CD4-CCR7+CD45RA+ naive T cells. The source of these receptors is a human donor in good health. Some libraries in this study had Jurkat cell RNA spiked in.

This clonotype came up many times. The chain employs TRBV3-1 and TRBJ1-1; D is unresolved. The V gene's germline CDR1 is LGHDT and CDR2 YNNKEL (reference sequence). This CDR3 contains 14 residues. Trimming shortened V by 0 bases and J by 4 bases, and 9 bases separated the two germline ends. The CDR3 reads CASSQDGEGTEAFF. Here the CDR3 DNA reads TGTGCCAGCAGCCAAGATGGGGAGGGCACTGAAGCTTTCTTT.

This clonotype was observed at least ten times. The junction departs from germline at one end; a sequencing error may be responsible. CDR3 in DNA: TGCGCCAGCAGCCAATTCGTCTCGCTAGCGGGACAGCGTACAGTTACGCAGTATTTT. Its translation is CASSQFVSLAGQRTVTQYF. The rearrangement links TRBV4-3 to TRBJ2-3; 9 bases map to TRBD2. Germline CDR1 LGHNA, CDR2 YSLEER. The CDR3 contains 19 residues.

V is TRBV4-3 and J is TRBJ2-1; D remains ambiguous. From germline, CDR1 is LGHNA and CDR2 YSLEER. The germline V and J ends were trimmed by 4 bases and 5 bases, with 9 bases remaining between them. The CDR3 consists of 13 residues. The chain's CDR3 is CASSRGIDNEQFF. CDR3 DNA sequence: TGCGCCAGCAGCCGAGGAATAGACAATGAGCAGTTCTTC.

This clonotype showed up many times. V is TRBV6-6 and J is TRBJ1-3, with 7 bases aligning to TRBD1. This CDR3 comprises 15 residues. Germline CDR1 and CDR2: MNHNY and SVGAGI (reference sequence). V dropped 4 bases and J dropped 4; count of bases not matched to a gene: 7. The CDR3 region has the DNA TGTGCCAGCAGTTTAGAGGGGGCCACGGGAAACACCATATATTTT. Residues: CASSLEGATGNTIYF.

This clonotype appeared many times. The CDR3 region is CATSSMGFGANVLTF. CDR3 DNA sequence: TGTGCCACCAGCTCGATGGGCTTTGGGGCCAACGTCCTGACTTTC. V and J are TRBV15 and TRBJ2-6; D unresolved. Trimming pared 5 bases from V and 3 bases from J, leaving 11 bases between. The CDR3 sequence is 15 residues long. Germline-derived CDR1 and CDR2 are LNHNV and YYDKDF (reference sequence).

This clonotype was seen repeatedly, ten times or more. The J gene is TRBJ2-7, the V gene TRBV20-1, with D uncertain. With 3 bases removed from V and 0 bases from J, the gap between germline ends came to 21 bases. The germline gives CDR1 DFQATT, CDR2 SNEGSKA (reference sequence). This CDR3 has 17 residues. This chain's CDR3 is CSASSLSTGPTSYEQYF. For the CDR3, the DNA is TGCAGTGCTAGCTCCCTTTCCACCGGGCCAACCTCCTACGAGCAGTACTTC.

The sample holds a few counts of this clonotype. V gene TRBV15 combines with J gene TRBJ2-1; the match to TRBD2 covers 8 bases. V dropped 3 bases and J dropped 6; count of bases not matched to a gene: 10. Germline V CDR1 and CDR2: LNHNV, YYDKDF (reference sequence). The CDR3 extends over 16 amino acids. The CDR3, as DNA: TGTGCCACCAGCAGTCTTCCGGGACTAGATCTCAATGAGCAGTTCTTC. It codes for CATSSLPGLDLNEQFF.

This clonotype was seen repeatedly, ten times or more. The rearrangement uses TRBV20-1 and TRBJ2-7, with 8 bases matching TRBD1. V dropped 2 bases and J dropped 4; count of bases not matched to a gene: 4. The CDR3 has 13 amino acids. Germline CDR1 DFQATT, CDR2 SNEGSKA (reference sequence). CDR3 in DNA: TGCAGTGCTAGACTAACAGGGGGGTACGAGCAGTACTTC. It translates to CSARLTGGYEQYF.

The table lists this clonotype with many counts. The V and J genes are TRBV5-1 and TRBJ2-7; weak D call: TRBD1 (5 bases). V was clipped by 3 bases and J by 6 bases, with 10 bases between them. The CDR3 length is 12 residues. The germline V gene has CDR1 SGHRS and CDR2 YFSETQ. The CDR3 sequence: CASSYTGGEQYF. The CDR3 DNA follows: TGCGCCAGCAGCTACACAGGCGGCGAGCAGTACTTC. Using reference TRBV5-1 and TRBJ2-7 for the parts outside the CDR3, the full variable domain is KAGVTQTPRYLIKTRGQQVTLSCSPISGHRSVSWYQQTPGQGLQFLFEYFSETQRNKGNFPGRFSGRQFSNSRSEMNVSTLELGDSALYLCASSYTGGEQYFGPGTRLTVT.